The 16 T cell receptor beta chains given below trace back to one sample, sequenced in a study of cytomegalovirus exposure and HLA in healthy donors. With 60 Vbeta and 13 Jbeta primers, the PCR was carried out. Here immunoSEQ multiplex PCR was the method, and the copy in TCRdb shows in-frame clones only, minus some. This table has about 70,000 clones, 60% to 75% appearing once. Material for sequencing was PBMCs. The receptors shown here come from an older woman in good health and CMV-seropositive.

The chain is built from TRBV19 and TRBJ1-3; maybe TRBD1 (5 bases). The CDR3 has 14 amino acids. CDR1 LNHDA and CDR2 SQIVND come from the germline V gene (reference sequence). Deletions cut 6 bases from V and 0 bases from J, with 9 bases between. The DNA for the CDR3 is TGTGCCAGTAGACCGGGACTCTCTGGAAACACCATATATTTT. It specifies CASRPGLSGNTIYF.

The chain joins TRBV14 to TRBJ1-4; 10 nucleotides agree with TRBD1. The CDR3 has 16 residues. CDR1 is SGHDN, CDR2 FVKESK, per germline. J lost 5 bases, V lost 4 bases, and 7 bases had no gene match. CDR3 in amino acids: CASSLRPGQGNEKLFF. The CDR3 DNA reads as TGTGCCAGCAGCCTGCGACCGGGACAGGGGAATGAAAAACTGTTTTTT.

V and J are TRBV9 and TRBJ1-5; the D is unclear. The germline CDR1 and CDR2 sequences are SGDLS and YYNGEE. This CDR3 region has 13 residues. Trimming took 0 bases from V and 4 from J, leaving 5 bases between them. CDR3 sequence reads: CASSVDTNQPQHF. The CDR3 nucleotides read TGTGCCAGCAGCGTAGATACTAATCAGCCCCAGCATTTT. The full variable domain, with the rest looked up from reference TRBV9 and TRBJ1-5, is DSGVTQTPKHLITATGQRVTLRCSPRSGDLSVYWYQQSLDQGLQFLIQYYNGEERAKGNILERFSAQQFPDLHSELNLSSLELGDSALYFCASSVDTNQPQHFGDGTRLSIL.

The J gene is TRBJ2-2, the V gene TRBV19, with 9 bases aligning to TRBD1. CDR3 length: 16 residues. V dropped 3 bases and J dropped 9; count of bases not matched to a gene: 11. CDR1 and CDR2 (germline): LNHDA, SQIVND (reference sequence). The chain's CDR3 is CASSIPGQGRTRELFF. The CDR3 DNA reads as TGTGCCAGTAGTATCCCGGGACAGGGCAGAACCCGGGAGCTGTTTTTT.

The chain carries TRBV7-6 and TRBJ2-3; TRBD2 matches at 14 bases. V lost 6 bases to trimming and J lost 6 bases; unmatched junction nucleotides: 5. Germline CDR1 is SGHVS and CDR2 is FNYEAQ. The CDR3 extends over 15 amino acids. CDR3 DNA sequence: TGTGCCAGCAGTCGGACTAGCGGGGGGTATGATACGCAGTATTTT. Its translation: CASSRTSGGYDTQYF.

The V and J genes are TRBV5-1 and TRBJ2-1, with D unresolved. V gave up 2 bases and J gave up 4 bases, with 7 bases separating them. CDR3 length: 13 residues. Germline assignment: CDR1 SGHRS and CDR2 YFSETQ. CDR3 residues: CASSFSQYNEQFF. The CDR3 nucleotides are TGCGCCAGCAGCTTTAGCCAATACAATGAGCAGTTCTTC.

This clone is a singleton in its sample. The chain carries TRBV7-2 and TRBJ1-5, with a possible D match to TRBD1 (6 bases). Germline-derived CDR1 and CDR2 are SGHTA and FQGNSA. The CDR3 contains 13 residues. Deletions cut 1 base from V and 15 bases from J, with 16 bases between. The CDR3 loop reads CASSLVGFRDTHF. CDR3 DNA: TGTGCCAGCAGCTTAGTCGGCTTCCGGGACACGCATTTT. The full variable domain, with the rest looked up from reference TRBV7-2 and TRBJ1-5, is GAGVSQSPSNKVTEKGKDVELRCDPISGHTALYWYRQSLGQGLEFLIYFQGNSAPDKSGLPSDRFSAERTGGSVSTLTIQRTQQEDSAVYLCASSLVGFRDTHFGDGTRLSIL.

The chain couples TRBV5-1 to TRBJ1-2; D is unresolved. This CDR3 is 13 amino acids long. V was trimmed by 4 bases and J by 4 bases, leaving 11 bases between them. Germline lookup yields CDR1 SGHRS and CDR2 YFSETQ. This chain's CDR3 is CASSPGGTYGYTF. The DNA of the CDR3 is TGCGCCAGCAGCCCGGGAGGCACCTATGGCTACACCTTC.

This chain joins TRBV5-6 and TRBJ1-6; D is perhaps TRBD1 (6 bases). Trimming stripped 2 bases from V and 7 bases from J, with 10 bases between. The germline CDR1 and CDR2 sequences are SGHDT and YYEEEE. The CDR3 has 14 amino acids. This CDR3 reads CASSLRQGNSPLHF. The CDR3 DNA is TGTGCCAGCAGCTTACGGCAGGGGAATTCACCCCTCCACTTT.

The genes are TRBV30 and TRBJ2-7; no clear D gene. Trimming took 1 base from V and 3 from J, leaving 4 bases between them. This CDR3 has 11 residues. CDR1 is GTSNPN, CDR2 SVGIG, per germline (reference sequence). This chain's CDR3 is CAWSANYEQYV. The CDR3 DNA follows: TGTGCCTGGAGTGCCAACTACGAGCAGTACGTC.

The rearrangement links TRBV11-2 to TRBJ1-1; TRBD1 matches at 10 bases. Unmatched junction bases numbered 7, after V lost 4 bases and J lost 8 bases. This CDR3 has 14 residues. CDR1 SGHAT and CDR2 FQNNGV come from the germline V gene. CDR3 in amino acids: CASSSPGTGAEAFF. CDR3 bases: TGTGCCAGCAGCTCGCCCGGGACAGGGGCCGAAGCTTTCTTT.

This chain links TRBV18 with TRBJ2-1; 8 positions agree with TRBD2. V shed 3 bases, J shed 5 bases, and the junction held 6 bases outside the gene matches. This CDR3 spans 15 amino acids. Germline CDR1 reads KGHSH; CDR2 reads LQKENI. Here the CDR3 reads CASSPFTSGNNEQFF. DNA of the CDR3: TGTGCCAGCTCACCGTTCACTAGCGGAAACAATGAGCAGTTCTTC.

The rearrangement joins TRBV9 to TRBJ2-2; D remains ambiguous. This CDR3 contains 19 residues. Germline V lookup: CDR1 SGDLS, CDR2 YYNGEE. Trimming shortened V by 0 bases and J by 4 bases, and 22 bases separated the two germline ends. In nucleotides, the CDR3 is TGTGCCAGCAGCGTAGCTAGTATATCTCTGAGGAGAGGCACCGGGGAGCTGTTTTTT. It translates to CASSVASISLRRGTGELFF.

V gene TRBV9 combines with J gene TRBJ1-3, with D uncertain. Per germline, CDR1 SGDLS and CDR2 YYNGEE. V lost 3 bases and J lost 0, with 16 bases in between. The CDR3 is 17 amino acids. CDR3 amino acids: CASSGTIEGFSGNTIYF. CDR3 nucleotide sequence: TGTGCCAGCAGCGGAACCATCGAGGGTTTCTCTGGAAACACCATATATTTT. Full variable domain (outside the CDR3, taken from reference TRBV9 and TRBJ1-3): DSGVTQTPKHLITATGQRVTLRCSPRSGDLSVYWYQQSLDQGLQFLIQYYNGEERAKGNILERFSAQQFPDLHSELNLSSLELGDSALYFCASSGTIEGFSGNTIYFGEGSWLTVV.

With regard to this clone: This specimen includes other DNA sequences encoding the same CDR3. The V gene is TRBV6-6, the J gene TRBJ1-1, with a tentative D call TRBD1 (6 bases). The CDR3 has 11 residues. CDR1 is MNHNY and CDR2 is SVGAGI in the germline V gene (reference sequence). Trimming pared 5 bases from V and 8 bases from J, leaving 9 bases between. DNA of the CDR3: TGTGCCAGCAGTCCCGGGACAGAAGCTTTCTTT. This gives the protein CASSPGTEAFF.

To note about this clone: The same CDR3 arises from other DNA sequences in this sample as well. CDR3 loop: CAWSVSQNSPLHF. The CDR3 nucleotides read TGTGCCTGGAGTGTAAGTCAGAATTCACCCCTCCACTTT. This chain joins TRBV30 and TRBJ1-6; D is ambiguous. Germline-derived CDR1 and CDR2 are GTSNPN and SVGIG (reference sequence). The CDR3 is 13 residues long. Trimming removed 0 bases at V and 7 bases at J, with 7 bases between.